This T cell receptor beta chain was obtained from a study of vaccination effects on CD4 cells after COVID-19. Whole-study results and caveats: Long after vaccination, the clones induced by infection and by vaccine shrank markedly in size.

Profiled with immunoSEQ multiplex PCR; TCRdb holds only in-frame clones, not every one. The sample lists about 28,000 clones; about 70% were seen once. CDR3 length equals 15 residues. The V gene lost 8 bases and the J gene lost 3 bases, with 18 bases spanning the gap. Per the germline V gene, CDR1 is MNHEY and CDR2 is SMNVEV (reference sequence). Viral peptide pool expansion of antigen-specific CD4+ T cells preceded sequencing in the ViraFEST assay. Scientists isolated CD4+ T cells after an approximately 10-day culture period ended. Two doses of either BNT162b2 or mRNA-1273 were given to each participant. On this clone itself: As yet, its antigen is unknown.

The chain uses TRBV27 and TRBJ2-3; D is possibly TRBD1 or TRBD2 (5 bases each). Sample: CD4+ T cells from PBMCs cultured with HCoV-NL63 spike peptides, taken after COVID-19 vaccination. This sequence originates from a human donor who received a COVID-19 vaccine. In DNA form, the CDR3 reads TGTGCCAGCCACAAAGGGGTAGGAGGAACAGATACGCAGTATTTT. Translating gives CASHKGVGGTDTQYF.